Listed here is a single T cell receptor (beta chain). These data are taken from a study of blood T cell repertoires in COVID-19. Across the study: COVID-19 samples, acute and convalescent, were from the United States, Italy and Spain. The analysed material was cDNA or gDNA that came from T cells, B-cell-depleted T cells, or PBMCs.

V lost 5 bases and J lost 7, with 9 bases in between. There are 12 residues in the CDR3. The germline CDR1 and CDR2 sequences are SGHTA and FQGNSA. As processed by the authors: Estimation of nucleated cell counts was performed using reference gene primer amplification. Profiled with immunoSEQ multiplex PCR; TCRdb holds only in-frame clones, not every one. D and trimming come from the DNA, and the V and J calls and clone size come from that table. The sample contains a few hundred thousand clones, around 84% of which appear only once. This TCR was recovered from a man between 25 and 39 years old with active or convalescent COVID-19. The genes are TRBV7-2 and TRBJ1-3, with D unclear. The specimen sequenced was peripheral blood. The chain's CDR3 is CASSPVRNTIYF. The CDR3 DNA reads TGTGCCAGCAGCCCCGTCCGGAACACCATATATTTT.